This T cell receptor beta chain stems from a study of CD8 T cells in ankylosing spondylitis. In regard to this clonotype: Its antigen remains unidentified. A much larger clone lies one base from this, so it may be a read error.

TCRdb called the 5' RACE reads again in MiXCR, with one record for every CDR3 protein. The repertoire holds under 250,000 distinct CDR3 sequences, with 8% to 9% as singletons. Whole-study findings and limits: Blood of patients with ankylosing spondylitis appeared to be characterized by a TCR beta motif of 8 or 9 highly homologous variants. Matched ankylosing spondylitis synovial fluid reportedly showed significant enrichment of disease-linked clones.

CDR1 DFQATT and CDR2 SNEGSKA come from the germline V gene (reference sequence). This CDR3 contains 13 residues. Sequenced: blood, either unsorted or a sorted T cell fraction (not recorded which). This receptor was obtained from a female donor with ankylosing spondylitis or in good health (not recorded which). The chain has TRBV20-1 and TRBJ2-7, with 10 bases fitting TRBD1. The CDR3 loop is CSAATGGSYEQNF. The DNA for the CDR3 is TGCAGTGCCGCGACAGGGGGCTCGTACGAGCAGAACTTC.